Detailed here is one T cell receptor beta chain. Using its own MiXCR run on the PCR reads, TCRdb lists one record per CDR3 protein. The sample lists roughly 17,000 distinct CDR3 sequences, 55% occurring once. The sample belongs to a study of CD4 and CD8 cells across lung adenocarcinoma regions. The V end lost 1 base, the J end lost 0 bases, and 9 bases lay between the germline ends. This CDR3 spans 16 amino acids. From germline, CDR1 is LGHNA and CDR2 YNFKEQ. The V gene is TRBV4-2, the J gene TRBJ2-2; D ambiguous. The receptor was derived from a female donor with lung adenocarcinoma. The CD4 and CD8 labels of this study may be unreliable. The sample consisted of CD8+ T cells from the center of a lung tumor. The CDR3 sequence: CASSQVDTANTGELFF. DNA of the CDR3: TGTGCCAGCAGCCAAGTCGACACCGCGAACACCGGGGAGCTGTTTTTT.